This T cell receptor beta chain was captured by sequencing in a study of T cell clones after liver transplantation. V was clipped by 1 base and J by 0 bases, with 7 bases between them. The CDR3 covers 15 residues. Per germline, CDR1 SGHTA and CDR2 FQGNSA. Some clones are missing from TCRdb's copy, which holds only in-frame ones; the method was immunoSEQ multiplex PCR. The sample has about 45,000 clones; 85% to 90% are singletons. The clonotype was recovered from a human patient who received a liver transplant. A subset of T cells may come from the graft donor. The J gene is TRBJ1-5, the V gene TRBV7-2; the D is unclear. The sequencing here drew on CD4+ T cells from blood, taken 24 months after liver transplant. The CDR3 bases are TGTGCCAGCAGCTTAGAGGTAAATAGCAATCAGCCCCAGCATTTT. It yields the protein CASSLEVNSNQPQHF.